These T cell receptor beta chains were read from a single sample in a study of blood T cell repertoires in COVID-19. Measured with immunoSEQ multiplex PCR; TCRdb has only the in-frame clones, and not every one. Of about 250,000 clones in the sample, around 82% were seen once. The sequencing sample was made of peripheral blood. The receptors shown here come from a man aged 45-60 years with active or convalescent COVID-19. Each CDR3 is given without its conserved first and last residue. D genes are given only for firm matches.

d_gene: NA
v_gene: TRBV5-8
j_gene: TRBJ2-7
CDR3aa: ASSLRVSYEQY

d_gene: TRBD1
v_gene: TRBV12-3/TRBV12-4
j_gene: TRBJ2-4
CDR3aa: ATKQGAKNIQY

d_gene: TRBD2
v_gene: TRBV6-6
j_gene: TRBJ2-2
CDR3aa: ASSPRGAGGFGNTGELF

d_gene: TRBD2
v_gene: TRBV2
j_gene: TRBJ2-3
CDR3aa: ASSALAGVNTQY

d_gene: NA
v_gene: TRBV5-1
j_gene: TRBJ1-5
CDR3aa: ASSSPSHGYNQPQH

d_gene: TRBD1
v_gene: TRBV9
j_gene: TRBJ1-2
CDR3aa: ASSGTGPSYGYT

d_gene: TRBD1
v_gene: TRBV9
j_gene: TRBJ2-7
CDR3aa: ASSSRQGGYEQY

d_gene: NA
v_gene: TRBV4-1
j_gene: TRBJ1-4
CDR3aa: ASSQVGTRNEKLF

d_gene: NA
v_gene: TRBV19
j_gene: TRBJ2-7
CDR3aa: ASSLGRSSYEQY

d_gene: TRBD1
v_gene: TRBV5-5
j_gene: TRBJ2-1
CDR3aa: ASSYPGQSYNEQF

d_gene: NA
v_gene: TRBV21-1
j_gene: TRBJ1-2
CDR3aa: ACFRQGNYGYT

d_gene: TRBD2
v_gene: TRBV2
j_gene: TRBJ2-7
CDR3aa: ASSREGYEQY

d_gene: TRBD1
v_gene: TRBV18
j_gene: TRBJ1-1
CDR3aa: ASSSTGGETEAF

d_gene: TRBD1
v_gene: TRBV5-1
j_gene: TRBJ2-5
CDR3aa: ASSPGQGGHQETQY

d_gene: TRBD1
v_gene: TRBV11-2
j_gene: TRBJ1-1
CDR3aa: ASSSDRGTEAF

d_gene: NA
v_gene: TRBV12-3/TRBV12-4
j_gene: TRBJ2-1
CDR3aa: ASSFGGRGEQF

d_gene: NA
v_gene: TRBV5-1
j_gene: TRBJ1-5
CDR3aa: ASSLEGSGQPQH

d_gene: NA
v_gene: TRBV7-8
j_gene: TRBJ2-3
CDR3aa: ASSSEEGFADTQY

d_gene: NA
v_gene: TRBV5-4
j_gene: TRBJ2-3
CDR3aa: ASSSDLALDTQY

d_gene: TRBD1
v_gene: TRBV7-3
j_gene: TRBJ2-2
CDR3aa: ASSLSPGQGTGELF

d_gene: NA
v_gene: TRBV3-1/TRBV3-2
j_gene: TRBJ2-4
CDR3aa: ASSPLAIRGNIQY

d_gene: NA
v_gene: TRBV19
j_gene: TRBJ2-5
CDR3aa: ASSSERGETQY

d_gene: TRBD2
v_gene: TRBV4-1
j_gene: TRBJ2-2
CDR3aa: ASSLLHTSGVPGELF

d_gene: NA
v_gene: TRBV3-1/TRBV3-2
j_gene: TRBJ1-5
CDR3aa: ASSQDARLNQPQH

d_gene: TRBD1
v_gene: TRBV30
j_gene: TRBJ1-1
CDR3aa: AWSAGGWDTEAF

d_gene: TRBD2
v_gene: TRBV3-1/TRBV3-2
j_gene: TRBJ2-7
CDR3aa: ASSLAGGARREQY